The rows below give T cell receptor beta chains drawn from one sample of a study of glioma-infiltrating T cells. Each CDR3 protein gets one entry after TCRdb re-called the multiplex PCR reads with MiXCR. The sample yields around 350,000 distinct CDR3 sequences, roughly two fifths seen once. Specimen: glioma tissue, nonneoplastic brain tissue, or PBMCs (not recorded which). These receptors originate from a human donor with low-grade glioma or glioblastoma, undergoing nonglioma brain surgery, or in good health (not recorded which). The CDR3 runs from the conserved cysteine through the conserved F or W. A D gene is named only where the DNA matches it firmly. Clone size, where shown, is once, few, many, or a class for clones that have expanded.

d_call: NA; j_call: TRBJ1-1; cdr3_length: 14; v_call: TRBV25-1; clone_size: NA; cdr3_nt: TGTGCCAGCAGTTCCGGGGGGGCCAACACTGAAGCTTTCTTT; cdr3_aa: CASSSGGANTEAFF
d_call: NA; j_call: TRBJ2-5; cdr3_length: 15; v_call: TRBV28; clone_size: NA; cdr3_nt: TGTGCCAGCAGTCCGCCGGCCTCCCAGGGGGAGACCCAGTACTTC; cdr3_aa: CASSPPASQGETQYF
d_call: TRBD2; j_call: TRBJ2-1; cdr3_length: 15; v_call: TRBV5-4; clone_size: NA; cdr3_nt: TGTGCCAGCAGCTGGGGGGGAAAGCAGTACAATGAGCAGTTCTTC; cdr3_aa: CASSWGGKQYNEQFF
d_call: NA; j_call: TRBJ1-6; cdr3_length: 16; v_call: TRBV7-9; clone_size: NA; cdr3_nt: TGTGCCAGCAGCGACGCCGTTGGAGGGATGGGATCACCCCTCCACTTT; cdr3_aa: CASSDAVGGMGSPLHF
d_call: NA; j_call: TRBJ2-1; cdr3_length: 14; v_call: TRBV19; clone_size: NA; cdr3_nt: TGTGCCAGTAGTATAGGTGGGGTCTACAATGAGCAGTTCTTC; cdr3_aa: CASSIGGVYNEQFF
d_call: NA; j_call: TRBJ2-3; cdr3_length: 18; v_call: TRBV29-1; clone_size: NA; cdr3_nt: TGCAGCGTTGAGTGTCTTATCCATATGGCGGTCATCACAGATACGCAGTATTTT; cdr3_aa: CSVECLIHMAVITDTQYF
d_call: NA; j_call: TRBJ2-7; cdr3_length: 15; v_call: TRBV6-2/TRBV6-3; clone_size: few; cdr3_nt: TGTGCCAGCAGTTACGTCTTCAGATCTTCCTACGAGCAGTACTTC; cdr3_aa: CASSYVFRSSYEQYF
d_call: NA; j_call: TRBJ1-1; cdr3_length: 14; v_call: TRBV28; clone_size: many; cdr3_nt: TGTGCCAGCAGTTTAAGAGCGGTGAACACTGAAGCTTTCTTT; cdr3_aa: CASSLRAVNTEAFF
d_call: TRBD1; j_call: TRBJ2-1; cdr3_length: 11; v_call: TRBV29-1; clone_size: NA; cdr3_nt: TGCAGCGTTGAGGACAGGACGAAGCAGATCTTC; cdr3_aa: CSVEDRTKQIF
d_call: TRBD2; j_call: TRBJ2-2; cdr3_length: 17; v_call: TRBV12-3/TRBV12-4; clone_size: NA; cdr3_nt: TGTGCCAGCAGTTTGTTTTTGGTCGCTAGCGGCACCGGGGAGCTGTTTTTT; cdr3_aa: CASSLFLVASGTGELFF
d_call: NA; j_call: TRBJ1-4; cdr3_length: 15; v_call: TRBV27; clone_size: many; cdr3_nt: TGTGCCAGCAGTTTTAGTTTCTCAGAGTTCGAAAAACTGTTTTTT; cdr3_aa: CASSFSFSEFEKLFF
d_call: TRBD1; j_call: TRBJ2-2; cdr3_length: 16; v_call: TRBV28; clone_size: few; cdr3_nt: TGTGCCAGCAGTTTAGCAGGGACAGGGCCCACCGGGGAGCTGTTTTTT; cdr3_aa: CASSLAGTGPTGELFF
d_call: NA; j_call: TRBJ2-7; cdr3_length: 14; v_call: TRBV11-2; clone_size: NA; cdr3_nt: TGTGCCAGCCGCGATTGGAGACAGAACTACGAGCAGTACTTC; cdr3_aa: CASRDWRQNYEQYF
d_call: NA; j_call: TRBJ1-5; cdr3_length: 15; v_call: TRBV6-6; clone_size: NA; cdr3_nt: TGTGCCAGCAGTTACGGGGGGGGGGGCAATCAGCCCCAGCATTTT; cdr3_aa: CASSYGGGGNQPQHF
d_call: TRBD1; j_call: TRBJ1-2; cdr3_length: 17; v_call: TRBV4-1; clone_size: NA; cdr3_nt: TGCGCCAGCAGCCAAGATTTAAGGCAGGGGGCGATCTATGGCTACACCTTC; cdr3_aa: CASSQDLRQGAIYGYTF
d_call: TRBD1; j_call: TRBJ1-4; cdr3_length: 15; v_call: TRBV7-9; clone_size: NA; cdr3_nt: TGTGCCAGCAGCACAGGGGGCTCTTTCAGCGAAAAACTGTTTTTT; cdr3_aa: CASSTGGSFSEKLFF
d_call: NA; j_call: TRBJ2-2; cdr3_length: 15; v_call: TRBV6-6; clone_size: few; cdr3_nt: TGTGCCAGCAGTTACAGGGGGGTAAACACCGGGGAGCTGTTTTTT; cdr3_aa: CASSYRGVNTGELFF
d_call: NA; j_call: TRBJ2-6; cdr3_length: 16; v_call: TRBV4-2; clone_size: few; cdr3_nt: TGTGCCAGCAGCCAAGAAGGGGGGTCTGGGGCCAACGTCCTGACTTTC; cdr3_aa: CASSQEGGSGANVLTF
d_call: TRBD2; j_call: TRBJ2-7; cdr3_length: 14; v_call: TRBV11-2; clone_size: NA; cdr3_nt: TGTGCCAGCAGCCGGACTAGCGGGAGGAACGAGCAGTACTTC; cdr3_aa: CASSRTSGRNEQYF
d_call: NA; j_call: TRBJ2-7; cdr3_length: 14; v_call: TRBV28; clone_size: NA; cdr3_nt: TGTGCCAGCAGTTTACCCAGGGTCCAATACGAGCAGTACTTC; cdr3_aa: CASSLPRVQYEQYF
d_call: NA; j_call: TRBJ2-3; cdr3_length: 10; v_call: TRBV2; clone_size: NA; cdr3_nt: TGTGCCAGCAGTGACTATACGCAGTATTTT; cdr3_aa: CASSDYTQYF
d_call: NA; j_call: TRBJ2-3; cdr3_length: 14; v_call: TRBV12-3/TRBV12-4; clone_size: NA; cdr3_nt: TGTGCCAGCAGTTTAGTCGTCTACACAGGTACGCAGTATTTT; cdr3_aa: CASSLVVYTGTQYF
d_call: NA; j_call: TRBJ2-1; cdr3_length: 14; v_call: TRBV25-1; clone_size: NA; cdr3_nt: TGTGCCAGCAATTTTGGGGGATCGGGCAATGAGCAGTTCTTC; cdr3_aa: CASNFGGSGNEQFF
d_call: NA; j_call: TRBJ2-3; cdr3_length: 15; v_call: TRBV7-2; clone_size: few; cdr3_nt: TGTGCCAGCAGCCGACGGGGCGATGGCACAGATACGCAGTATTTT; cdr3_aa: CASSRRGDGTDTQYF
d_call: NA; j_call: TRBJ1-1; cdr3_length: 12; v_call: TRBV6-2/TRBV6-3; clone_size: few; cdr3_nt: TGTGCCAGCACCCTCGGGCGGGGGGAAGCTTTCTTT; cdr3_aa: CASTLGRGEAFF
d_call: NA; j_call: TRBJ2-7; cdr3_length: 13; v_call: TRBV6-1; clone_size: few; cdr3_nt: TGTGCCAGCAGAACAGCAGACCTCTACGAGCAGTACTTC; cdr3_aa: CASRTADLYEQYF
d_call: NA; j_call: TRBJ2-1; cdr3_length: 14; v_call: TRBV2; clone_size: few; cdr3_nt: TGTGCCAGCACCGAAGCCGGGACTTACAATGAGCAGTTCTTC; cdr3_aa: CASTEAGTYNEQFF
d_call: TRBD2; j_call: TRBJ2-1; cdr3_length: 16; v_call: TRBV19; clone_size: few; cdr3_nt: TGTGCCAGTAGTATTACTAGCGGAATCTCCTACAATGAGCAGTTCTTC; cdr3_aa: CASSITSGISYNEQFF
d_call: TRBD2; j_call: TRBJ2-5; cdr3_length: 17; v_call: TRBV27; clone_size: few; cdr3_nt: TGTGCCAGCAGCATAGGGGCAGCGGGGGTAGGATGGGTGACCCAGTACTTC; cdr3_aa: CASSIGAAGVGWVTQYF
d_call: NA; j_call: TRBJ1-5; cdr3_length: 16; v_call: TRBV7-2; clone_size: NA; cdr3_nt: TGTGCCAGCAGCTTAGCCTTCGGGTCGGGGGCTCAGCCCCAGCATTTT; cdr3_aa: CASSLAFGSGAQPQHF
d_call: TRBD1; j_call: TRBJ2-3; cdr3_length: 14; v_call: TRBV7-2; clone_size: NA; cdr3_nt: TGTGCCAGCGGCCCAGGACAGGCCCGATTGGCGCAGTATTTT; cdr3_aa: CASGPGQARLAQYF
d_call: TRBD1; j_call: TRBJ1-2; cdr3_length: 14; v_call: TRBV7-2; clone_size: NA; cdr3_nt: TGTGCCATCAGTGAGGGGCCAGGGGGCGTTGGCTACACCTTC; cdr3_aa: CAISEGPGGVGYTF
d_call: NA; j_call: TRBJ2-5; cdr3_length: 15; v_call: TRBV19; clone_size: few; cdr3_nt: TGTGCCAGTAGTATCCGCTGGGAGGGGGCGGAGACCCAGTACTTC; cdr3_aa: CASSIRWEGAETQYF
d_call: NA; j_call: TRBJ2-3; cdr3_length: 15; v_call: TRBV18; clone_size: NA; cdr3_nt: TGTGCCAGCTCACCAACCCTGACGATCACAGATACGCAGTATTTT; cdr3_aa: CASSPTLTITDTQYF
d_call: NA; j_call: TRBJ2-2; cdr3_length: 13; v_call: TRBV12-3/TRBV12-4; clone_size: NA; cdr3_nt: TGTGCCAGCAGTTTCCAGGGGCCCGGGGAGCTGTTTTTT; cdr3_aa: CASSFQGPGELFF
d_call: TRBD1; j_call: TRBJ1-1; cdr3_length: 14; v_call: TRBV7-9; clone_size: NA; cdr3_nt: TGTGCCAGCAGCTACCGACAGGGGGGAACTGAAGCTTTCTTT; cdr3_aa: CASSYRQGGTEAFF
d_call: TRBD2; j_call: TRBJ2-3; cdr3_length: 14; v_call: TRBV20-1; clone_size: NA; cdr3_nt: TGCAGTGCTAGGACTAGCGCCAACACAGATACGCAGTATTTT; cdr3_aa: CSARTSANTDTQYF
d_call: NA; j_call: TRBJ1-5; cdr3_length: 11; v_call: TRBV30; clone_size: NA; cdr3_nt: TGTGCCTGTAATAGGGGGAAGCCCCAGCATTTT; cdr3_aa: CACNRGKPQHF
d_call: TRBD2; j_call: TRBJ2-7; cdr3_length: 17; v_call: TRBV11-2; clone_size: NA; cdr3_nt: TGTGCCAGCAGCTCTGAGATGGGGGCGGGAGGGCCAACCGAGCAGTGCTTC; cdr3_aa: CASSSEMGAGGPTEQCF
d_call: NA; j_call: TRBJ2-7; cdr3_length: 15; v_call: TRBV6-1; clone_size: NA; cdr3_nt: TGTGCCAGCAGCCCCCAAGCGTCTAGCTCCTACGAGCAGTACTTC; cdr3_aa: CASSPQASSSYEQYF
d_call: NA; j_call: TRBJ2-5; cdr3_length: 14; v_call: TRBV5-4; clone_size: NA; cdr3_nt: TGTGCCAGCAGCCCCGCGGAATGGGAAGAGACCCAGTACTTC; cdr3_aa: CASSPAEWEETQYF
d_call: NA; j_call: TRBJ2-7; cdr3_length: 16; v_call: TRBV28; clone_size: NA; cdr3_nt: TGTGCCAACAGACCAAAGACAGGGAGGTGGGACTACGAGCAGTACTTC; cdr3_aa: CANRPKTGRWDYEQYF
d_call: NA; j_call: TRBJ1-2; cdr3_length: 14; v_call: TRBV28; clone_size: NA; cdr3_nt: TGTGCCGGCAACCACAGGGAGAGGGGGTATGGCTACACCTTC; cdr3_aa: CAGNHRERGYGYTF
d_call: NA; j_call: TRBJ2-7; cdr3_length: 13; v_call: TRBV28; clone_size: NA; cdr3_nt: TGTGCCAGCAGTTTGGTACACCTTTACGAGCAGTACTTC; cdr3_aa: CASSLVHLYEQYF
d_call: NA; j_call: TRBJ2-7; cdr3_length: 16; v_call: TRBV28; clone_size: few; cdr3_nt: TGTGCCAGCACCCTCGGCAGGGACTCCGGACCCTACGAGCAGTACTTC; cdr3_aa: CASTLGRDSGPYEQYF
d_call: NA; j_call: TRBJ2-7; cdr3_length: 14; v_call: TRBV10-3; clone_size: few; cdr3_nt: TGTGCCATCAGTCCTCGACTAGTTTTGCACGAGCAGTACTTC; cdr3_aa: CAISPRLVLHEQYF
d_call: NA; j_call: TRBJ2-7; cdr3_length: 14; v_call: TRBV20-1; clone_size: NA; cdr3_nt: TGCAGTGCTAGAGACCGGGACGTAACCTACGAGCAGTACTTC; cdr3_aa: CSARDRDVTYEQYF
d_call: NA; j_call: TRBJ2-7; cdr3_length: 15; v_call: TRBV28; clone_size: many; cdr3_nt: TGTGCCAGCAGTGCATTCCGCTCGTACCCCTACGAGCAGTACTTC; cdr3_aa: CASSAFRSYPYEQYF
d_call: NA; j_call: TRBJ1-1; cdr3_length: 14; v_call: TRBV7-8; clone_size: NA; cdr3_nt: TGTGCCAGCACCAAAGTACGGGAGGAAACTGAAGCTTTCTTT; cdr3_aa: CASTKVREETEAFF
d_call: NA; j_call: TRBJ1-1; cdr3_length: 15; v_call: TRBV6-1; clone_size: NA; cdr3_nt: TGTGCCATCAGTGAGTCGTCAGGCATGAACACTGAAACTTTCTTT; cdr3_aa: CAISESSGMNTETFF
d_call: NA; j_call: TRBJ1-1; cdr3_length: 15; v_call: TRBV7-9; clone_size: NA; cdr3_nt: TGTGCCAGCAGCTTAGTGGCGAGGGCGAACACTGAAGCTTTCTTT; cdr3_aa: CASSLVARANTEAFF
d_call: TRBD2; j_call: TRBJ2-3; cdr3_length: 15; v_call: TRBV7-9; clone_size: NA; cdr3_nt: TGTGCCAGCAGCTTAGCCCTAGCGGGCACAGATACGCAGTATTTT; cdr3_aa: CASSLALAGTDTQYF
d_call: NA; j_call: TRBJ2-3; cdr3_length: 15; v_call: TRBV19; clone_size: NA; cdr3_nt: TGTGCCAGTAGTATTCAACAGCCAACCACAGATACGCAGTATTTT; cdr3_aa: CASSIQQPTTDTQYF
d_call: NA; j_call: TRBJ1-6; cdr3_length: 14; v_call: TRBV5-1; clone_size: NA; cdr3_nt: TGCGCCAGCAGCTTGAGCGGGGAAGGTTCACCCCTTCACTTT; cdr3_aa: CASSLSGEGSPLHF
d_call: NA; j_call: TRBJ2-7; cdr3_length: 15; v_call: TRBV28; clone_size: NA; cdr3_nt: TGTGCCAGCACTGGCCCCGGGGTATCCAGCTACGAGCAGTACTTC; cdr3_aa: CASTGPGVSSYEQYF